This is a list of T cell receptor beta chains from one sample in a study of cytomegalovirus exposure and HLA in healthy donors. The method was immunoSEQ multiplex PCR; TCRdb's version includes in-frame clones alone and lacks a portion of them. The sample carries approximately 110,000 clones, around 75% recorded once. The sequenced sample was PBMCs. These receptor sequences come from a man aged 25-40 years in good health and CMV-seronegative. Both conserved end residues are trimmed from each CDR3. The D gene is left open where the match is weak.

D gene,J gene,V gene,CDR3 protein
TRBD1,TRBJ1-4,TRBV2,ASSEVGTGVGELF
TRBD1,TRBJ1-2,TRBV14,ASSPGGWGYGYT
TRBD2,TRBJ2-3,TRBV18,ASSPPGLAGAAGTQY
NA,TRBJ2-7,TRBV7-2,ASSPSPRYHEQY
NA,TRBJ1-5,TRBV19,ASSPVEGQYSNQPQH
TRBD1,TRBJ2-7,TRBV6-6,ASRGQGENEQY
NA,NA,TRBV4-1,ASSQVRGRSGHEQY
NA,TRBJ1-5,TRBV5-8,ASRERAGNSNQPQH
TRBD2,TRBJ2-1,TRBV29-1,SVGPGGGGDEQF
TRBD2,TRBJ2-1,TRBV7-2,ASSLAGTSSYNEQF
NA,TRBJ1-1,TRBV6-5,ASSFDRAAKETEAF
TRBD1,TRBJ2-7,TRBV19,ASSDPGQGNEQY
NA,TRBJ1-1,TRBV19,ASSISERTEAF
NA,TRBJ1-2,TRBV28,ASSPPMGAGVLGYGYT
TRBD1,TRBJ1-1,TRBV4-2,ASSQGQGEDEAF
TRBD2,TRBJ2-3,TRBV4-1,ASSQDGLAASTDTQY
TRBD1,TRBJ1-6,TRBV6-1,ASSEQGVNSPLH
TRBD1,TRBJ1-5,TRBV5-1,ASSTDGGGQAQH
NA,TRBJ2-3,TRBV10-3,AISTPGSAAQY
TRBD1,TRBJ1-1,TRBV6-1,ASSEAGTGGGTEAF
TRBD2,TRBJ2-5,TRBV7-8,ASSSSPPFSGRAMETQY
NA,TRBJ2-5,TRBV7-6,ASSLGPDQETQY
NA,TRBJ2-7,TRBV28,AIQGLTYEQY
NA,TRBJ2-6,TRBV11-3,ASSLSSPSGANVLT
TRBD2,TRBJ2-1,TRBV29-1,SVATSGGDNEQF
NA,TRBJ2-1,TRBV7-2,ASSTTLGLEQF
NA,TRBJ2-3,TRBV7-7,ASSPGGRHGADTQY